Listed here are 30 T cell receptor beta chains from one sample, sequenced in a study of cytomegalovirus exposure and HLA in healthy donors. PCR employed 60 Vbeta and 13 Jbeta primers. Data came from immunoSEQ multiplex PCR; TCRdb stores just in-frame clones and leaves some out. The repertoire includes 30,000 to 40,000 clones, 35% to 50% of them detected once, and just under 2% sits in the top ten. The sample consisted of PBMCs. The receptors stem from a woman between 45 and 60 years old in good health and CMV-seronegative.

The V gene is TRBV29-1, the J gene TRBJ1-1; tentative D call: TRBD1 (6 bases). The V and J ends lost 6 bases and 1 base respectively, with 21 bases between them. CDR1 and CDR2 (germline): SQVTM, ANQGSEA. The CDR3 runs 16 residues. CDR3 loop: CSVVETPGHSNTEAFF. CDR3 sequence (DNA): TGCAGCGTAGTTGAAACCCCGGGACATTCGAACACTGAAGCTTTCTTT.

The rearrangement joins TRBV7-2 to TRBJ2-5; TRBD1 matches at 9 bases. The germline CDR1 and CDR2 sequences are SGHTA and FQGNSA. This CDR3 has 14 amino acids. V was pared by 5 bases and J by 2 bases, with 3 bases of the junction left unmatched. CDR3 coding DNA: TGTGCCAGCAGCCGGGACAGGGTTCAAGAGACCCAGTACTTC. Amino acid sequence: CASSRDRVQETQYF. Full variable domain (rest looked up from reference TRBV7-2 and TRBJ2-5): GAGVSQSPSNKVTEKGKDVELRCDPISGHTALYWYRQSLGQGLEFLIYFQGNSAPDKSGLPSDRFSAERTGGSVSTLTIQRTQQEDSAVYLCASSRDRVQETQYFGPGTRLLVL.

The J gene is TRBJ2-7, the V gene TRBV4-2; tentative D call: TRBD2 (6 bases). V lost 2 bases and J 3 bases, leaving 14 bases between the germline ends. Germline CDR1 reads LGHNA; CDR2 reads YNFKEQ. The CDR3 length is 15 residues. The CDR3 DNA reads TGTGCCAGCAGCCAAAATCCGGGGACTTTCTACGAGCAGTACTTC. Translating it yields CASSQNPGTFYEQYF.

This clone turned up a few times. The gene calls are TRBV19 and TRBJ2-3; no clear D gene. V gave up 6 bases and J gave up 0 bases, with 4 bases separating them. CDR3 length: 12 amino acids. Germline CDR1 reads LNHDA; CDR2 reads SQIVND (reference sequence). This CDR3 is CASRESTDTQYF. In DNA form, the CDR3 reads TGTGCCAGTAGGGAGAGCACAGATACGCAGTATTTT.

This clone was seen more than once but under ten times. V gene TRBV5-1 combines with J gene TRBJ1-1; possibly TRBD1 for D (6 bases). CDR1 is SGHRS and CDR2 is YFSETQ in the germline V gene. This CDR3 is 15 amino acids long. V gave up 3 bases and J gave up 2 bases, with 14 bases separating them. CDR3 amino acids: CASSYASGANTEAFF. The CDR3 DNA is TGCGCCAGCAGCTATGCCTCAGGGGCTAACACTGAAGCTTTCTTT.

This chain uses TRBV13 with TRBJ2-6; D perhaps matches TRBD2 (6 bases). CDR1 is PRHDT, CDR2 FYEKMQ, per germline (reference sequence). Trimming took 0 bases from V and 2 from J, leaving 11 bases between them. CDR3 size: 17 residues. DNA for the CDR3: TGTGCCAGCAGCTTAGGCAATACGGGGGCTGGGGCCAACGTCCTGACTTTC. Its translation is CASSLGNTGAGANVLTF.

The chain joins TRBV4-2 to TRBJ2-5, with TRBD2 identical over 8 bases. Looked up from germline, CDR1 is LGHNA and CDR2 is YNFKEQ. CDR3 size: 17 residues. Losses at the gene ends were 3 bases for V and 1 base for J; bases not matched to a gene: 10. CDR3: CASSQTSSGNRQETQYF. CDR3 DNA: TGTGCCAGCAGCCAGACCAGTAGCGGGAACCGCCAAGAGACCCAGTACTTC.

The V gene is TRBV18, the J gene TRBJ2-7; TRBD1 agrees at 8 bases. CDR3 length equals 15 residues. The ends lost 3 bases at V and 0 bases at J; junction bases unmatched: 4. Germline CDR1 and CDR2: KGHSH and LQKENI. This CDR3 is CASSPRTGNSYEQYF. For the CDR3, the DNA is TGTGCCAGCTCACCCCGGACAGGGAACTCCTACGAGCAGTACTTC.

V gene TRBV5-4 combines with J gene TRBJ2-7; possibly TRBD2 for D (7 bases). The CDR3 has 18 residues. Germline V gene data show CDR1 as SGHNT and CDR2 as YYREEE (reference sequence). V was cut by 0 bases and J by 0 bases, with 19 bases left in between. The CDR3 coding sequence is TGTGCCAGCAGCTTGGCCCAATGGACGCGGGGGCGCTCCTACGAGCAGTACTTC. This encodes CASSLAQWTRGRSYEQYF.

The rearrangement links TRBV19 to TRBJ1-2; D is perhaps TRBD1 (5 bases). Per the germline V gene, CDR1 is LNHDA and CDR2 is SQIVND (reference sequence). The CDR3 totals 16 residues. The ends were cut back, 4 bases at V and 4 bases at J, with 19 bases in the middle. DNA for the CDR3: TGTGCCAGTAGTACTGGGCAGGGATTCGTCTCCTATGGCTACACCTTC. Its protein product is CASSTGQGFVSYGYTF.

The chain combines TRBV6-5 with TRBJ2-7; 7 nucleotides match TRBD2. Trimming took 0 bases from V and 5 from J; bases not matched to a gene: 10. CDR3 length: 16 residues. The germline V gene encodes CDR1 MNHEY and CDR2 SVGAGI. The CDR3: CASSYSLGGVDDEQYF. CDR3 bases: TGTGCCAGCAGTTACTCCCTGGGGGGGGTAGATGACGAGCAGTACTTC.

This chain joins TRBV18 and TRBJ1-2, with 7 bases fitting TRBD1. V lost 1 base and J lost 8; bases outside the gene matches: 4. The CDR3 runs to 13 residues. Germline V gene data show CDR1 as KGHSH and CDR2 as LQKENI. The CDR3 DNA reads TGTGCCAGCTCACCACAGGGGGCCGAGGGCTACACCTTC. The encoded protein is CASSPQGAEGYTF.

This clone was detected only a few times. This chain uses TRBV4-1 with TRBJ1-1; D not resolved. Germline V gives CDR1 MGHRA, CDR2 YSYEKL. Deletions cut 0 bases from V and 0 bases from J, with 5 bases between. CDR3 length: 14 amino acids. CDR3 nucleotide sequence: TGCGCCAGCAGCCAAGATCGCGTGAACACTGAAGCTTTCTTT. This codes for CASSQDRVNTEAFF.

The rearrangement joins TRBV30 to TRBJ1-2, with a tentative D call TRBD1 (5 bases). CDR1 is GTSNPN, CDR2 SVGIG, per germline (reference sequence). Trimming removed 8 bases from V and 8 bases from J, with 12 bases in between. The CDR3 contains 10 residues. CDR3: CAQGGVGYTF. As DNA, the CDR3 is TGTGCCCAAGGAGGGGTCGGCTACACCTTC.

The rearrangement links TRBV9 to TRBJ2-5, with 8 bases that match TRBD2. The CDR3 is 18 amino acids. Germline values: CDR1 SGDLS, CDR2 YYNGEE. Trimming cost V 4 bases and J 9 bases; bases outside gene matches: 23. CDR3 nucleotides: TGTGCCAGCAGCCCCCCCGGGGGGGGCAGGGGCCATAGGGCGGCCCAGTACTTC. This encodes CASSPPGGGRGHRAAQYF.

The sample holds a few counts of this clone. This sequence joins TRBV7-3 and TRBJ1-1; TRBD1 is a possible D gene (5 bases). Germline V gene sequence: CDR1 SGHTA, CDR2 FQGTGA. V was cut by 5 bases and J by 1 base, with 11 bases left in between. This CDR3 region has 14 residues. The CDR3 coding sequence is TGTGCCAGCAGCCTCGGGGGGAGGAACACTGAAGCTTTCTTT. It codes for CASSLGGRNTEAFF.

The chain uses TRBV14 and TRBJ1-2, with D maybe TRBD1 (5 bases). The V gene lost 4 bases and the J gene lost 4 bases, with 19 bases spanning the gap. The germline V gene has CDR1 SGHDN and CDR2 FVKESK. This CDR3 contains 16 residues. CDR3 sequence reads: CASSPTEGPTGYGYTF. The DNA for the CDR3 is TGTGCCAGCAGCCCGACAGAAGGACCGACGGGCTATGGCTACACCTTC.

J is TRBJ2-5 and V is TRBV5-4; 13 bases fit TRBD2. This CDR3 is 15 amino acids long. Germline V lookup: CDR1 SGHNT, CDR2 YYREEE (reference sequence). With 0 bases clipped from V and 4 bases from J, the junction kept 0 bases outside the gene matches. The CDR3 sequence is CASSLGLAGGETQYF. The CDR3 DNA sequence: TGTGCCAGCAGCTTGGGACTAGCGGGAGGAGAGACCCAGTACTTC.

The chain employs TRBV27 and TRBJ2-7; 8 nucleotides align to TRBD1. V shed 6 bases and J 6 bases; nucleotides not matched to a gene: 4. CDR3 length equals 12 residues. Germline values: CDR1 MNHEY, CDR2 SMNVEV (reference sequence). CDR3 in amino acids: CASRTGVGEQYF. The CDR3 nucleotides read TGTGCCAGCAGGACAGGGGTGGGCGAGCAGTACTTC.

The sample holds a few counts of this clone. This rearrangement joins TRBV2 to TRBJ1-5, with D perhaps TRBD1 (5 bases). The ends were cut back, 7 bases at V and 5 bases at J, with 9 bases in the middle. The germline V gene has CDR1 SNHLY and CDR2 FYNNEI. This CDR3 has 12 residues. CDR3 amino acids: CASTTEDQPQHF. The CDR3 nucleotides read TGTGCCAGCACGACAGAAGATCAGCCCCAGCATTTT.

The V and J genes are TRBV27 and TRBJ1-2; no clear D. The CDR3 sequence is 14 residues long. Germline V gene lookup returns CDR1 MNHEY and CDR2 SMNVEV (reference sequence). The V end lost 8 bases, the J end lost 4 bases, and 17 bases lay between the germline ends. The CDR3 protein is CASQSTGRPYGYTF. As DNA, the CDR3 is TGTGCCAGCCAATCAACGGGAAGACCCTATGGCTACACCTTC.

The chain couples TRBV15 to TRBJ2-4; TRBD1 matches at 9 bases. This CDR3 comprises 17 residues. Germline V lookup: CDR1 LNHNV, CDR2 YYDKDF (reference sequence). V was clipped by 2 bases and J by 1 base; unmatched bases: 6. Here the CDR3 reads CATSRLWTGEAKNIQYF. In DNA form, the CDR3 reads TGTGCCACCAGCAGATTGTGGACAGGGGAGGCCAAAAACATTCAGTACTTC.

V and J are TRBV27 and TRBJ2-1, with TRBD1 matching over 9 bases. The CDR3 is 18 amino acids. Germline assignment: CDR1 MNHEY and CDR2 SMNVEV (reference sequence). The V gene end was trimmed by 2 bases and the J gene end by 0 bases; junction bases not matched to a gene: 8. The CDR3 loop is CASSLGDREISSYNEQFF. The CDR3 DNA reads TGTGCCAGCAGTTTAGGGGACAGGGAAATTAGCTCCTACAATGAGCAGTTCTTC.

The CDR3 region is CASSLARTGGALTNEQFF. As DNA, the CDR3 is TGTGCCAGCAGCTTAGCGAGAACGGGAGGCGCCCTAACAAATGAGCAGTTCTTC. V gene TRBV7-6 combines with J gene TRBJ2-1; TRBD2 matches at 7 bases. The ends lost 0 bases at V and 7 bases at J; junction bases unmatched: 15. The germline gives CDR1 SGHVS, CDR2 FNYEAQ. This CDR3 spans 18 amino acids. Looking up the rest from reference TRBV7-6 and TRBJ2-1 gives the full variable domain: GAGVSQSPRYKVTKRGQDVALRCDPISGHVSLYWYRQALGQGPEFLTYFNYEAQQDKSGLPNDRFSAERPEGSISTLTIQRTEQRDSAMYRCASSLARTGGALTNEQFFGPGTRLTVL.

A few counts support this clone. The chain has TRBV6-1 and TRBJ2-4; no definite D call. Trimming cost V 7 bases and J 0 bases, with 13 bases left between them. Looked up from germline, CDR1 is MNHNS and CDR2 is SASEGT. The CDR3 consists of 15 residues. The CDR3 nucleotides read TGTGCCAGCAACAGAGAGACCCTAGCCAAAAACATTCAGTACTTC. The encoded protein is CASNRETLAKNIQYF.

This chain links TRBV19 with TRBJ2-1; 9 positions agree with TRBD2. This CDR3 is built from 16 residues. Trimming removed 5 bases from V and 6 bases from J; junction bases left unmatched: 11. CDR1 LNHDA and CDR2 SQIVND come from the germline V gene (reference sequence). CDR3 sequence (DNA): TGTGCCAGTAGTCCGAGGGGCGGCGGGAGGGGCAATGAGCAGTTCTTC. As protein: CASSPRGGGRGNEQFF.

This clone was recorded a few times. The chain uses TRBV12-5 and TRBJ2-7; TRBD2 matches at 9 bases. The J segment lost 7 bases and the V segment lost 3 bases, leaving 10 bases of the junction unmatched. Germline CDR1 LGHNT, CDR2 FRNRAP. CDR3 length: 15 residues. CDR3 nucleotide sequence: TGTGCTAGTGGTTTCCGCGGGGGGGCCCTGGAGGAGCAGTACTTC. Amino acid sequence: CASGFRGGALEEQYF.

This rearrangement joins TRBV28 to TRBJ1-1, with D uncertain. Per the germline V gene, CDR1 is MDHEN and CDR2 is SYDVKM. CDR3 length equals 14 residues. The ends were cut back, 2 bases at V and 0 bases at J, with 7 bases in the middle. CDR3 region: CASSLDQMNTEAFF. The CDR3 DNA follows: TGTGCCAGCAGTTTAGATCAGATGAACACTGAAGCTTTCTTT.

The chain recombines TRBV19 with TRBJ2-5, with 9 positions matching TRBD1. TRBJ2-7 matches the DNA end more closely, so the J call is doubtful. Germline V CDR1 and CDR2: LNHDA, SQIVND (reference sequence). The CDR3 has 16 amino acids. In DNA form, the CDR3 reads TGTGCCAGTAGTTCTCGGCCGGGACAGGGTTACTACGAGCAGTACTTC. Residues: CASSSRPGQGYYEQYF.

On this clone itself: Within the sample, other DNA sequences also encode this same CDR3. This sequence joins TRBV7-9 and TRBJ2-7, with 7 bases matching TRBD2. Germline CDR1 is SEHNR and CDR2 is FQNEAQ (reference sequence). V dropped 5 bases and J dropped 3; count of bases not matched to a gene: 7. CDR3 length: 14 residues. CDR3 nucleotides: TGTGCCAGCAGCGCCGCGGGGAGGGGCTACGAGCAGTACTTC. This encodes CASSAAGRGYEQYF.